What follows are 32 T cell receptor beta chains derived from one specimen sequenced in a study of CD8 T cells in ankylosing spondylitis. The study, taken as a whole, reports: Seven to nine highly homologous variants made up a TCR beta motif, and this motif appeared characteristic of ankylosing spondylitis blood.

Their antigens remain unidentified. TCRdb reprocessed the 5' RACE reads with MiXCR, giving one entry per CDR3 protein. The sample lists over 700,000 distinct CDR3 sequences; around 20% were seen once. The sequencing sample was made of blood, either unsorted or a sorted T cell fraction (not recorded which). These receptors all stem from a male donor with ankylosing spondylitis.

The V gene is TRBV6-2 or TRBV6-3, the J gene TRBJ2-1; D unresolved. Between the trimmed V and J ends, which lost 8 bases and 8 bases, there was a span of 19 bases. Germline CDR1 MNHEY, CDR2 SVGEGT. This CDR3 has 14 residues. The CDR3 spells CASSNQLPFDEQFF. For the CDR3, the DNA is TGTGCCAGCTCGAACCAGTTACCCTTCGATGAGCAGTTCTTC.

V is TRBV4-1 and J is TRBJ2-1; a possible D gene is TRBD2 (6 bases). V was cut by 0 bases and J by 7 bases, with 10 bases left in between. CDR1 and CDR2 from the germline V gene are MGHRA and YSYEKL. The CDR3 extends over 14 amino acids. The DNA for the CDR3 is TGCGCCAGCAGCCAAGATCTGCGGGGTAATGAGCAGTTCTTC. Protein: CASSQDLRGNEQFF.

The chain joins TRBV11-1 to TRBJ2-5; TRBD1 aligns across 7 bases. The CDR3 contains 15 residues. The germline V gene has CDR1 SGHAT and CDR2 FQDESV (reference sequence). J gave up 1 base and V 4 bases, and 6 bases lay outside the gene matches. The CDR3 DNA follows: TGTGCCAGCAGCTCTGAAGGGACAGTCCAAGAGACCCAGTACTTC. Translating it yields CASSSEGTVQETQYF.

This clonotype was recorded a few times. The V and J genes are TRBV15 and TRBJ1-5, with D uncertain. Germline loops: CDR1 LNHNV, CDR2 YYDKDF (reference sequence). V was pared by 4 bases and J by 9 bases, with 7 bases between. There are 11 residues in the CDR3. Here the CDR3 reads CATSTRGPQHF. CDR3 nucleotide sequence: TGTGCCACCAGCACCCGTGGGCCCCAGCATTTT.

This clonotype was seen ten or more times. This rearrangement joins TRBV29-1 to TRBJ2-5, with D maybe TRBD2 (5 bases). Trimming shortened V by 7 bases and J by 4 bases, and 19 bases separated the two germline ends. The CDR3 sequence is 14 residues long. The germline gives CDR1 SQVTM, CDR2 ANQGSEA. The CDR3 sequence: CSGTSGNFGETQYF. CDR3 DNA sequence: TGCAGCGGGACTTCCGGGAACTTCGGAGAGACCCAGTACTTC.

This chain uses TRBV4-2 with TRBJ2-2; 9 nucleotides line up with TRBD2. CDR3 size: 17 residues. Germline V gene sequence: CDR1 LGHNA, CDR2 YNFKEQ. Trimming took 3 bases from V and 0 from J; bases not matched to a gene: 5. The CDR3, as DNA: TGTGCCAGCAGCCAGGCTAGCGGGATGACGAACACCGGGGAGCTGTTTTTT. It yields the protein CASSQASGMTNTGELFF.

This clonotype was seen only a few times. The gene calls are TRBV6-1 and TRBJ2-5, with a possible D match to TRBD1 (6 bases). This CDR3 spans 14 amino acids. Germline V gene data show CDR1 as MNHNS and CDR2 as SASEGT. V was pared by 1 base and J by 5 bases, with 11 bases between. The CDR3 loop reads CASSEGGQLETQYF. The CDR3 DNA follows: TGTGCCAGCAGTGAAGGGGGGCAGTTGGAGACCCAGTACTTC.

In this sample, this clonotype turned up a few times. This chain's CDR3 is CASSYQGAPNTEAFF. The CDR3 DNA reads TGCGCCAGCAGCTACCAGGGGGCACCGAACACTGAAGCTTTCTTT. The rearrangement links TRBV5-1 to TRBJ1-1, with TRBD1 identical over 8 bases. Trimming cost V 3 bases and J 1 base; bases outside gene matches: 5. This CDR3 is built from 15 residues. The germline CDR1 and CDR2 sequences are SGHRS and YFSETQ. Full variable domain (missing parts from reference TRBV5-1 and TRBJ1-1): KAGVTQTPRYLIKTRGQQVTLSCSPISGHRSVSWYQQTPGQGLQFLFEYFSETQRNKGNFPGRFSGRQFSNSRSEMNVSTLELGDSALYLCASSYQGAPNTEAFFGQGTRLTVV.

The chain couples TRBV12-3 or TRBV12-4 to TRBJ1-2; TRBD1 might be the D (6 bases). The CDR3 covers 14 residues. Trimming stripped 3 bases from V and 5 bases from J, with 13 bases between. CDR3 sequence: CASSFLGGRYGYTF. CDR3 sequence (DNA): TGTGCCAGCAGTTTTTTGGGGGGCCGATATGGCTACACCTTC.

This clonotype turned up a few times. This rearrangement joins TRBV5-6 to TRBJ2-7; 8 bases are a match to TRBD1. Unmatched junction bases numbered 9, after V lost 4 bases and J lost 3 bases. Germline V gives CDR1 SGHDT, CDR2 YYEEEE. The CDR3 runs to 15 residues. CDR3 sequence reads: CASSGQPDRDYEQYF. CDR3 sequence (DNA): TGTGCCAGCAGCGGTCAACCGGACAGGGACTACGAGCAGTACTTC.

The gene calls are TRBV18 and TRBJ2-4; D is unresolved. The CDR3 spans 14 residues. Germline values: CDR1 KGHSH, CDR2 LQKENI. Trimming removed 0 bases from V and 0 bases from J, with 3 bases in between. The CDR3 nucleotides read TGTGCCAGCTCACCACCGGAAGCCAAAAACATTCAGTACTTC. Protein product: CASSPPEAKNIQYF.

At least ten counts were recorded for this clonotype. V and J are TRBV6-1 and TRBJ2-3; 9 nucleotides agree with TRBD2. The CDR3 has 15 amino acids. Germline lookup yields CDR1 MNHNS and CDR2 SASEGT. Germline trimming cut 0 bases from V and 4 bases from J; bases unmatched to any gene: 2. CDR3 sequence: CASSEASGGPDTQYF. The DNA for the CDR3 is TGTGCCAGCAGTGAAGCTAGCGGGGGCCCAGATACGCAGTATTTT.

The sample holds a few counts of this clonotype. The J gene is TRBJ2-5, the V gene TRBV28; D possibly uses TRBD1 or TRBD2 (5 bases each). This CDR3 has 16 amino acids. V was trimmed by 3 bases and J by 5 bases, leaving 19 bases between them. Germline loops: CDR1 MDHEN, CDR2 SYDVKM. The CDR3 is CASSLGRGARAETQYF. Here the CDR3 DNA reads TGTGCCAGCAGTTTGGGGCGAGGGGCTCGAGCGGAGACCCAGTACTTC.

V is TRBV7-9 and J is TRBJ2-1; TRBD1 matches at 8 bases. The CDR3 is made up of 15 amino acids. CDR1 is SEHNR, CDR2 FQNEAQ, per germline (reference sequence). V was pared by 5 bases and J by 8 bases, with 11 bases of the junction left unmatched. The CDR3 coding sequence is TGTGCCAGCAGCCACAGGGGGACGGGTGGTGATGAGCAGTTCTTC. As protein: CASSHRGTGGDEQFF.

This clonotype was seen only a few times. The CDR3 reads CASSSGTGVGETQYF. CDR3 bases: TGTGCCAGCAGTTCCGGGACAGGGGTAGGAGAGACCCAGTACTTC. This chain links TRBV27 with TRBJ2-5; TRBD1 matches 10 bases. Germline V CDR1 and CDR2: MNHEY, SMNVEV (reference sequence). This CDR3 has 15 residues. With V trimmed by 4 bases and J by 4 bases, 6 bases remained unmatched.

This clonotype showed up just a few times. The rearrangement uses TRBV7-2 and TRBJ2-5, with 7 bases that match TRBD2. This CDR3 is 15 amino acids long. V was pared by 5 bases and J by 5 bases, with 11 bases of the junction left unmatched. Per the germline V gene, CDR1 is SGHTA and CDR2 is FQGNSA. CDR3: CASSPVIRRGETQYF. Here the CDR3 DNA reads TGTGCCAGCAGCCCAGTGATACGGCGGGGGGAGACCCAGTACTTC.

The CDR3 nucleotides are TGTGCCAGCAGCTTCCTAGCGGGGGGGTACCAAGAGACCCAGTACTTC. Its protein is CASSFLAGGYQETQYF. V is TRBV7-2 and J is TRBJ2-5; TRBD2 agrees at 12 bases. CDR1 is SGHTA and CDR2 is FQGNSA in the germline V gene. With 3 bases clipped from V and 0 bases from J, the junction kept 2 bases outside the gene matches. This CDR3 comprises 16 residues. Combining the CDR3 with reference TRBV7-2 and TRBJ2-5 gives the whole variable domain GAGVSQSPSNKVTEKGKDVELRCDPISGHTALYWYRQSLGQGLEFLIYFQGNSAPDKSGLPSDRFSAERTGGSVSTLTIQRTQQEDSAVYLCASSFLAGGYQETQYFGPGTRLLVL.

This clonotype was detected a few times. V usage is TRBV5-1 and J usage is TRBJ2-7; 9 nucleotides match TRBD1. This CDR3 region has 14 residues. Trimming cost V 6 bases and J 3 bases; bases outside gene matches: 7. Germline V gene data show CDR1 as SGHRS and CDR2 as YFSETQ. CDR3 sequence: CASTFGTGFYEQYF. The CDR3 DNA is TGCGCCAGCACCTTCGGGACAGGGTTCTACGAGCAGTACTTC.

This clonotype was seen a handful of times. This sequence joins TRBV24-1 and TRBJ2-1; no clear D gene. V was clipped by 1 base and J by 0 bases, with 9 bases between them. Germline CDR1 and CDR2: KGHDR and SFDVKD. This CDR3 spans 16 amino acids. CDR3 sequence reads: CATSDLGGSSYNEQFF. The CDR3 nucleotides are TGTGCCACCAGTGATTTAGGCGGTAGCTCCTACAATGAGCAGTTCTTC.

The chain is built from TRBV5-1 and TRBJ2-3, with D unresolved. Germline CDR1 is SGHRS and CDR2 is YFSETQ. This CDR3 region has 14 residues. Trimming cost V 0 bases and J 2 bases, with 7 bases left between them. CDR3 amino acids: CASSLATHTDTQYF. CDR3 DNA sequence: TGCGCCAGCAGCTTGGCTACCCACACAGATACGCAGTATTTT.

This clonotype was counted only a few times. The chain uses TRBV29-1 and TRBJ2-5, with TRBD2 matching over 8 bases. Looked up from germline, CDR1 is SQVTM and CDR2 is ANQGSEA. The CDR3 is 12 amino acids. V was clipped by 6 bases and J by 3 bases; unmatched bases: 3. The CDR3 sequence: CSVPAGEETQYF. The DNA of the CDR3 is TGCAGCGTCCCAGCGGGGGAAGAGACCCAGTACTTC. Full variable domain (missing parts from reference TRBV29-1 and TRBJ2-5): SAVISQKPSRDICQRGTSLTIQCQVDSQVTMMFWYRQQPGQSLTLIATANQGSEATYESGFVIDKFPISRPNLTFSTLTVSNMSPEDSSIYLCSVPAGEETQYFGPGTRLLVL.

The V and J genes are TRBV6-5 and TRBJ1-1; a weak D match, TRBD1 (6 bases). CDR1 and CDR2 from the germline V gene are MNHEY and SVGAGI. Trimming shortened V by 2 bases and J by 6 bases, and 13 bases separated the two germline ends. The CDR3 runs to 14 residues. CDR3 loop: CASSYLQGNAEAFF. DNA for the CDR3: TGTGCCAGCAGTTACCTACAGGGAAACGCTGAAGCTTTCTTT.

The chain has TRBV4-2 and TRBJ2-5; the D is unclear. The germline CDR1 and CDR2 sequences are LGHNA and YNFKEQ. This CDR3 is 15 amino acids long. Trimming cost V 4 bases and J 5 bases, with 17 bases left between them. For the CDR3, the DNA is TGTGCCAGCAGCCCGAGGACCCGCGTGGGGGAGACCCAGTACTTC. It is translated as CASSPRTRVGETQYF.

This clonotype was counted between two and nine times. CDR3 region: CASSLWTSGDNEQFF. The DNA of the CDR3 is TGTGCCAGCAGCCTCTGGACTAGCGGGGACAATGAGCAGTTCTTC. The rearrangement joins TRBV14 to TRBJ2-1, with TRBD2 matching over 12 bases. Unmatched junction bases numbered 3, after V lost 4 bases and J lost 5 bases. CDR1 and CDR2 (germline): SGHDN, FVKESK. CDR3 size: 15 residues.

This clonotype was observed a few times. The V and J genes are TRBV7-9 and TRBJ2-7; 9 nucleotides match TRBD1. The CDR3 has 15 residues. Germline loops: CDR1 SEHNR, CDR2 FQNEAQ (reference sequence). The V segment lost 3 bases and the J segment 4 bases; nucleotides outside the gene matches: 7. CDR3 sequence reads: CASSFSGTGQYEQYF. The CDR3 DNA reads TGTGCCAGCAGCTTCTCCGGGACAGGGCAATACGAGCAGTACTTC.

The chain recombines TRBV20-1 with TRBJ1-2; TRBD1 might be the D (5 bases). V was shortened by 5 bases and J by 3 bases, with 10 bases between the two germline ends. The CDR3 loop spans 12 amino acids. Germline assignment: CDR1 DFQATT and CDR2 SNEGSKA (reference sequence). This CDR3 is CSAWDGHYGYTF. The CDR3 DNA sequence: TGCAGTGCTTGGGACGGGCACTATGGCTACACCTTC.

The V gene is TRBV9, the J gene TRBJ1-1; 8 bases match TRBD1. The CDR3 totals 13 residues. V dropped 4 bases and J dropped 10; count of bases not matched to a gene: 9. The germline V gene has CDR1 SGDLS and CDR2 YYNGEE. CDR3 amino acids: CASSPTPGQGAFF. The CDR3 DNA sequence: TGTGCCAGCAGCCCCACCCCCGGACAGGGAGCTTTCTTT.

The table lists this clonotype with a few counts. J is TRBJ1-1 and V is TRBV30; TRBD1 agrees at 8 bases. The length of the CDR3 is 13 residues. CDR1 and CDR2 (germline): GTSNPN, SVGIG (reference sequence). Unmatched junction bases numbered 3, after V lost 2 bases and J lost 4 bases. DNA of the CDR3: TGTGCCTGGAGTTTACAGGGGGGCACTGAAGCTTTCTTT. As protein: CAWSLQGGTEAFF.

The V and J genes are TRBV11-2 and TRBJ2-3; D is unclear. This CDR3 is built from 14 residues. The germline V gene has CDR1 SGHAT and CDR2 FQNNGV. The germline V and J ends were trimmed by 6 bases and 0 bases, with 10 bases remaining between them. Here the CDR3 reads CASRQYSSTDTQYF. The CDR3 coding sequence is TGTGCCAGCAGGCAATACTCTAGCACAGATACGCAGTATTTT. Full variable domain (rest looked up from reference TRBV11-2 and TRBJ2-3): EAGVAQSPRYKIIEKRQSVAFWCNPISGHATLYWYQQILGQGPKLLIQFQNNGVVDDSQLPKDRFSAERLKGVDSTLKIQPAKLEDSAVYLCASRQYSSTDTQYFGPGTRLTVL.

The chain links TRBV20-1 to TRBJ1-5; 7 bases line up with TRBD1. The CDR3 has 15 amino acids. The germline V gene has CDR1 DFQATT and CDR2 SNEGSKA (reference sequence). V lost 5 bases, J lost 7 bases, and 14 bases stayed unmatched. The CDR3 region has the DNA TGCAGTGCTCGCCGTCGTCCAGGGGGGCAACAGCCCCAGCATTTT. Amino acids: CSARRRPGGQQPQHF.

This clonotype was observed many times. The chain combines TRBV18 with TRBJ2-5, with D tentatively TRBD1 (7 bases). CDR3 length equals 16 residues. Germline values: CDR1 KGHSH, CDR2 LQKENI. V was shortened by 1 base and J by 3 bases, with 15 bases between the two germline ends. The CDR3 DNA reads TGTGCCAGCTCACCACAGGGGGCTAGCGATAAAGAGACCCAGTACTTC. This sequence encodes CASSPQGASDKETQYF.

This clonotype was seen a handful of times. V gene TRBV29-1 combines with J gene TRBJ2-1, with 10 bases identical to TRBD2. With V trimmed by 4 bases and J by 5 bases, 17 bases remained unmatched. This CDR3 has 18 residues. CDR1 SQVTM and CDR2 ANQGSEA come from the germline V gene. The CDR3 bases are TGCAGCGTTGCAGGGGGCTCAGTCCTAGCGGGAGTTCACAATGAGCAGTTCTTC. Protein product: CSVAGGSVLAGVHNEQFF.